The 18 T cell receptor beta chains reported below all come from one sample, sequenced in a study of technical replicates of blood from a handful of donors. Sequencing used immunoSEQ multiplex PCR; TCRdb keeps in-frame clones, though not all of them. The sample lists tens of thousands of clones, around 95% occurring once. Sequencing was performed on T cells isolated from PBMCs. Source of these receptors: a human donor in good health.

This chain links TRBV15 with TRBJ1-2; D unresolved. The V end was cut by 1 base, the J end by 1 base, with 7 bases between. The CDR3 extends over 14 amino acids. The germline gives CDR1 LNHNV, CDR2 YYDKDF (reference sequence). The CDR3 region has the DNA TGTGCCACCAGCAGAGGTCGGGGTAACTATGGCTACACCTTC. This gives the protein CATSRGRGNYGYTF.

V and J are TRBV4-1 and TRBJ2-5; TRBD2 aligns across 14 bases. This CDR3 region has 16 residues. V shed 4 bases and J 5 bases; nucleotides not matched to a gene: 6. The germline V gene encodes CDR1 MGHRA and CDR2 YSYEKL. CDR3 sequence: CASSLGTSGSLETQYF. The CDR3 nucleotides read TGCGCCAGCAGCCTAGGGACTAGCGGGAGTCTGGAGACCCAGTACTTC.

This chain joins TRBV6-5 and TRBJ1-1; D not resolved. Germline V gene sequence: CDR1 MNHEY, CDR2 SVGAGI. Trimming removed 0 bases at V and 4 bases at J, with 12 bases between. This CDR3 comprises 15 residues. CDR3 bases: TGTGCCAGCAGTTACTCGTTCGGTATCCCCACTGAAGCTTTCTTT. This gives the protein CASSYSFGIPTEAFF.

V is TRBV7-6 and J is TRBJ2-1; 7 bases map to TRBD2. Losses at the gene ends were 3 bases for V and 3 bases for J; bases not matched to a gene: 5. CDR1 and CDR2 from the germline V gene are SGHVS and FNYEAQ. This CDR3 contains 15 residues. The CDR3: CASSLKRDHYNEQFF. In DNA form, the CDR3 reads TGTGCCAGCAGCTTGAAGCGGGATCACTACAATGAGCAGTTCTTC.

CDR3 DNA sequence: TGTGCCAGCAGATTATTGGAGGGAGCCTTCCAGTACTTC. Protein: CASRLLEGAFQYF. The genes are TRBV7-9 and TRBJ2-5; possible D gene TRBD2, 6 bases. Germline V lookup: CDR1 SEHNR, CDR2 FQNEAQ (reference sequence). CDR3 length equals 13 residues. Trimming took 6 bases from V and 10 from J, leaving 18 bases between them. The full variable domain, in which reference TRBV7-9 and TRBJ2-5 provide the parts outside the CDR3, is DTGVSQNPRHKITKRGQNVTFRCDPISEHNRLYWYRQTLGQGPEFLTYFQNEAQLEKSRLLSDRFSAERPKGSFSTLEIQRTEQGDSAMYLCASRLLEGAFQYFGPGTRLLVL.

V gene TRBV4-2 combines with J gene TRBJ1-5, with D perhaps TRBD1 (6 bases). The V gene's germline CDR1 is LGHNA and CDR2 YNFKEQ. This CDR3 is 16 amino acids long. Trimming cost V 0 bases and J 6 bases, with 15 bases left between them. This CDR3 is CASSQDVRGRAQPQHF. In DNA, the CDR3 is TGTGCCAGCAGCCAAGACGTCAGGGGTAGGGCTCAGCCCCAGCATTTT.

The chain couples TRBV27 to TRBJ1-3; TRBD1 might be the D (6 bases). The V gene lost 5 bases and the J gene lost 4 bases, with 18 bases spanning the gap. This CDR3 spans 16 amino acids. From germline, CDR1 is MNHEY and CDR2 SMNVEV (reference sequence). CDR3 bases: TGTGCCAGCAGTAAGAGCCAGGGGTTGGGGGGAAACACCATATATTTT. Protein product: CASSKSQGLGGNTIYF.

The chain has TRBV18 and TRBJ2-7, with D possibly TRBD1 on 5 matching bases. The CDR3 contains 13 residues. The germline V gene has CDR1 KGHSH and CDR2 LQKENI. Trimming left V 3 bases short and J 3 bases short, with 9 bases between. The CDR3 protein is CASSPGRDYEQYF. CDR3 sequence (DNA): TGTGCCAGCTCACCGGGCAGGGACTACGAGCAGTACTTC.

The chain recombines TRBV27 with TRBJ2-5; no clear D gene. The CDR3 has 13 residues. Germline V lookup: CDR1 MNHEY, CDR2 SMNVEV (reference sequence). V shed 3 bases and J shed 1 base, with 6 bases lying between them. CDR3 sequence: CASSFGFQETQYF. The CDR3 DNA sequence: TGTGCCAGCAGTTTCGGGTTCCAAGAGACCCAGTACTTC.

The chain combines TRBV14 with TRBJ2-7; the D gene is possibly TRBD1 (5 bases). V dropped 3 bases and J dropped 2 bases, with 14 bases sitting between them. Germline lookup yields CDR1 SGHDN and CDR2 FVKESK. The CDR3 consists of 15 residues. The CDR3 DNA reads TGTGCCAGCAGCCAGAGAAGGATAGGGGCCTACGAGCAGTACTTC. It specifies CASSQRRIGAYEQYF.

The chain combines TRBV7-9 with TRBJ2-1, with TRBD2 matching 11 bases. CDR3 length equals 15 residues. V lost 5 bases, J lost 2 bases, and 2 bases stayed unmatched. CDR1 and CDR2 (germline): SEHNR, FQNEAQ (reference sequence). The CDR3 protein is CASSLTSGAYNEQFF. CDR3 nucleotides: TGTGCCAGCAGCCTGACTAGCGGGGCCTACAATGAGCAGTTCTTC.

This clone is a singleton in its sample. CDR3 nucleotide sequence: TGTGCCAGCAGCCCCCAGGGACAGGGAAACGGTGGCTACACCTTC. Protein product: CASSPQGQGNGGYTF. The chain has TRBV7-8 and TRBJ1-2, with 9 positions matching TRBD1. The CDR3 contains 15 residues. The germline CDR1 and CDR2 sequences are SGHVS and FQNEAQ. V shed 5 bases and J 7 bases; nucleotides not matched to a gene: 11.

J is TRBJ2-7 and V is TRBV6-5; tentative D call: TRBD1 (5 bases). CDR1 is MNHEY, CDR2 SVGAGI, per germline. The CDR3 consists of 16 residues. The V gene lost 0 bases and the J gene lost 7 bases, with 19 bases spanning the gap. CDR3 sequence: CASSYSLLPRAWEQYF. The CDR3 coding sequence is TGTGCCAGCAGTTACTCTTTGTTGCCCAGGGCCTGGGAGCAGTACTTC.

This clone came up once. V gene TRBV5-1 combines with J gene TRBJ2-7, with no clear D. V shed 5 bases and J shed 5 bases, with 17 bases lying between them. Germline V gene lookup returns CDR1 SGHRS and CDR2 YFSETQ. The length of the CDR3 is 14 residues. The CDR3 spells CASSVEQSRNEQYF. The CDR3 coding sequence is TGCGCCAGCAGTGTCGAGCAGTCGAGGAACGAGCAGTACTTC.

This clone was recorded once. This chain joins TRBV5-1 and TRBJ2-3, with D possibly TRBD2 on 6 matching bases. Trimming took 7 bases from V and 1 from J, leaving 19 bases between them. CDR3 length: 16 amino acids. Per germline, CDR1 SGHRS and CDR2 YFSETQ. CDR3 protein: CASGERVLPRTDTQYF. CDR3 DNA sequence: TGCGCCAGCGGAGAGCGGGTTCTCCCTCGCACAGATACGCAGTATTTT.

This clone has only one observation. This chain connects TRBV5-4 to TRBJ2-7; 10 bases are shared with TRBD2. Trimming removed 5 bases from V and 1 base from J; junction bases left unmatched: 3. The CDR3 covers 14 residues. The V gene's germline CDR1 is SGHNT and CDR2 YYREEE (reference sequence). The CDR3 protein is CASRLTSGSYEQYF. The CDR3 coding sequence is TGTGCCAGCAGGTTGACTAGCGGGTCCTACGAGCAGTACTTC.

This chain links TRBV28 with TRBJ2-3, with a possible D match to TRBD2 (6 bases). Trimming stripped 6 bases from V and 0 bases from J, with 22 bases between. This CDR3 has 18 residues. CDR1 and CDR2 (germline): MDHEN, SYDVKM. CDR3 sequence reads: CASRLLRRREASTDTQYF. The CDR3 nucleotides read TGTGCCAGCAGACTGTTACGACGGCGGGAAGCTAGCACAGATACGCAGTATTTT.

Of note for this clone: The junction differs from germline at one of its ends, possibly a read error. The chain has TRBV6-6 and TRBJ2-2, with D possibly being TRBD2 (6 bases). Germline CDR1 reads MNHNY; CDR2 reads SVGAGI (reference sequence). The CDR3 is made up of 14 amino acids. The CDR3: CASLLGGNPGELFF. In DNA, the CDR3 is TGTGCCAGCCTCCTGGGCGGGAACCCCGGGGAGCTGTTTTTT.